This T cell receptor beta chain emerged from a study of T cell responses to AZD1222 COVID-19 vaccine. Whole-study results and caveats: Researchers took repertoire samples only after the peak T cell response had come.

As to this clone: Antigen: not known.

The germline CDR1 and CDR2 sequences are MGHRA and YSYEKL. This CDR3 is built from 16 residues. V was cut by 4 bases and J by 0 bases, with 10 bases left in between. Sequencing used immunoSEQ multiplex PCR; TCRdb keeps in-frame clones, though not all of them. This sample has nearly 95,000 clones; almost 90% occur once, and the top ten carry about 8.4%. The material was peripheral blood, obtained on day 0 of AZD1222 vaccination. The rearrangement joins TRBV4-1 to TRBJ1-6; D is unclear. The receptor was derived from an adult in good health. CDR3 residues: CASSRGSSSYNSPLHF. The CDR3 DNA follows: TGCGCCAGCAGCCGAGGGAGTAGCTCCTATAATTCACCCCTCCACTTT.